This T cell receptor (beta chain) was profiled in a study of response to subunit inactivated influenza vaccine. With V trimmed by 4 bases and J by 4 bases, 13 bases remained unmatched. Germline V CDR1 and CDR2: MDHEN, SYDVKM. The CDR3 extends over 16 amino acids. One entry per CDR3 protein results from TCRdb running MiXCR on the RT-PCR reads. Here the sample spans hundreds of thousands of distinct CDR3 sequences, roughly 25% being singletons. This receptor was taken from a man over 45 who received an inactivated influenza vaccine. The chain couples TRBV28 to TRBJ2-7; 7 bases agree with TRBD2. The material was CD4+ T cells sorted from PBMCs, obtained about 5 days after vaccination. CDR3 protein: CASSSTRASGSYEQYF. The CDR3 DNA reads TGTGCCAGCAGTTCGACAAGGGCTAGCGGTTCTTACGAGCAGTACTTC.